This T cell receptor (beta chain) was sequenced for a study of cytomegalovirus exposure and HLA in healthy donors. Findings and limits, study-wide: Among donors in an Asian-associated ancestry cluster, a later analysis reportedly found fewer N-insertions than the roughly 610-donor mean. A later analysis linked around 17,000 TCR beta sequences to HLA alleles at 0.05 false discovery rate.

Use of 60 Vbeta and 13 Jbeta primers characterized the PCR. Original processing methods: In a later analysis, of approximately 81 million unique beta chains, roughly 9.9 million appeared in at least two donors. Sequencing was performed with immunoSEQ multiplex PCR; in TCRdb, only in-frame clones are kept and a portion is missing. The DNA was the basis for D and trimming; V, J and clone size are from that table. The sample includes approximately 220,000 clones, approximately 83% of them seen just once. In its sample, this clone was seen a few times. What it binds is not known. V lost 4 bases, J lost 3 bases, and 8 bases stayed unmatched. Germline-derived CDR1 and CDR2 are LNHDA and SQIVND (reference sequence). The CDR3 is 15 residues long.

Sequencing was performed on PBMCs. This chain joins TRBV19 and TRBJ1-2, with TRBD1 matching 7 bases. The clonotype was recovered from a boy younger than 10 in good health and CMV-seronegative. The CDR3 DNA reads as TGTGCCAGTAGTACCACAACAGGGGTTCACTATGGCTACACCTTC. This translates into CASSTTTGVHYGYTF.